Listed below are T cell receptor beta chains from one sample, sequenced in a study of blood T cells in healthy people across ages. From the 5' RACE reads, TCRdb called clonotypes with MiXCR, one entry per CDR3 protein. This table has approximately 770,000 distinct CDR3 sequences, 58% appearing once. Source material: blood. The receptors come from a man younger than 40 in good health. CDR3s include the opening cysteine and the closing phenylalanine or tryptophan. D genes are given only for firm matches. Expanded clones get a size class; other rows say once, few or many, or leave the size out.

d_gene: .; v_gene: TRBV25-1; abundance: few; j_gene: TRBJ2-5; CDR3aa: CASSESYETQYF; CDR3nt: TGTGCCAGCAGTGAATCTTACGAGACCCAGTACTTC
d_gene: TRBD2; v_gene: TRBV28; abundance: .; j_gene: TRBJ2-7; CDR3aa: CASSLASGAAYEQYF; CDR3nt: TGTGCCAGCAGTTTGGCTAGCGGGGCGGCCTACGAGCAGTACTTC
d_gene: TRBD2; v_gene: TRBV7-3; abundance: .; j_gene: TRBJ2-3; CDR3aa: CASSRTSGRAPDTQYF; CDR3nt: TGTGCCAGCAGCCGTACTAGCGGGAGGGCCCCAGATACGCAGTATTTT
d_gene: TRBD2; v_gene: TRBV7-9; abundance: .; j_gene: TRBJ2-1; CDR3aa: CASSLGTSEGNEQFF; CDR3nt: TGTGCCAGCAGTCTTGGGACTAGCGAGGGCAATGAGCAGTTCTTC
d_gene: .; v_gene: TRBV4-2; abundance: .; j_gene: TRBJ1-2; CDR3aa: CASSQGVGSPYGYTF; CDR3nt: TGTGCCAGCAGCCAAGGTGTCGGGAGTCCCTATGGCTACACCTTC
d_gene: TRBD2; v_gene: TRBV27; abundance: .; j_gene: TRBJ2-5; CDR3aa: CASSPTWTSGLKETQYF; CDR3nt: TGTGCCAGCAGTCCTACTTGGACTAGCGGGTTAAAAGAGACCCAGTACTTC
d_gene: TRBD1; v_gene: TRBV12-3/TRBV12-4; abundance: few; j_gene: TRBJ2-7; CDR3aa: CASSAQDRGEQYF; CDR3nt: TGTGCCAGTAGTGCCCAGGACAGGGGCGAGCAGTACTTC
d_gene: .; v_gene: TRBV13; abundance: .; j_gene: TRBJ1-5; CDR3aa: CASTQGRSNQPQHF; CDR3nt: TGTGCCAGCACACAGGGCAGGTCTAATCAGCCCCAGCATTTT
d_gene: .; v_gene: TRBV7-2; abundance: .; j_gene: TRBJ1-2; CDR3aa: CASFRPPNYGYTF; CDR3nt: TGTGCCAGCTTCAGGCCCCCTAACTATGGCTACACCTTC
d_gene: TRBD2; v_gene: TRBV5-1; abundance: few; j_gene: TRBJ2-5; CDR3aa: CASSPRLAGRQETQYF; CDR3nt: TGCGCCAGCAGCCCGAGGCTAGCGGGGCGTCAAGAGACCCAGTACTTC
d_gene: .; v_gene: TRBV4-2; abundance: .; j_gene: TRBJ2-7; CDR3aa: CASSQEEFTGEQYF; CDR3nt: TGTGCCAGCAGCCAAGAGGAGTTCACGGGCGAGCAGTACTTC
d_gene: TRBD2; v_gene: TRBV4-2; abundance: .; j_gene: TRBJ2-3; CDR3aa: CASSPGGSGGVTDTQYF; CDR3nt: TGTGCCAGCAGCCCCGGGGGTAGCGGGGGGGTAACAGATACGCAGTATTTT
d_gene: .; v_gene: TRBV7-3; abundance: few; j_gene: TRBJ2-1; CDR3aa: CASSSLLGGGYNEQFF; CDR3nt: TGTGCCAGCAGCTCCCTCCTAGGGGGGGGTTACAATGAGCAGTTCTTC
d_gene: .; v_gene: TRBV27; abundance: few; j_gene: TRBJ2-1; CDR3aa: CASSSNLGENEQFF; CDR3nt: TGTGCCAGCAGCTCAAACCTAGGGGAAAATGAGCAGTTCTTC
d_gene: .; v_gene: TRBV10-1; abundance: .; j_gene: TRBJ2-1; CDR3aa: CASSDTRASNEQFF; CDR3nt: TGCGCCAGCAGTGATACCAGGGCTAGCAATGAGCAGTTCTTC
d_gene: TRBD2; v_gene: TRBV20-1; abundance: few; j_gene: TRBJ2-3; CDR3aa: CSYYKSGASTDTQYF; CDR3nt: TGCAGTTATTATAAAAGCGGGGCTAGCACAGATACGCAGTATTTT
d_gene: .; v_gene: TRBV20-1; abundance: .; j_gene: TRBJ2-7; CDR3aa: CSATLTTYEQYF; CDR3nt: TGCAGTGCTACTCTGACAACCTACGAGCAGTACTTC
d_gene: .; v_gene: TRBV15; abundance: .; j_gene: TRBJ2-6; CDR3aa: CATSRDLGGSSGANVLTF; CDR3nt: TGTGCCACCAGCAGAGATCTAGGGGGGAGCTCTGGGGCCAACGTCCTGACTTTC
d_gene: TRBD1; v_gene: TRBV27; abundance: few; j_gene: TRBJ2-7; CDR3aa: CASSLSLQGAYEQYF; CDR3nt: TGTGCCAGCAGTTTATCCCTACAGGGGGCCTACGAGCAGTACTTC
d_gene: TRBD1; v_gene: TRBV6-5; abundance: .; j_gene: TRBJ2-7; CDR3aa: CASREGARNEQYF; CDR3nt: TGTGCCAGCAGAGAGGGGGCGCGTAACGAGCAGTACTTC
d_gene: TRBD1; v_gene: TRBV7-9; abundance: once; j_gene: TRBJ2-7; CDR3aa: CASSSRDRGLASYEQYF; CDR3nt: TGTGCCAGCAGCTCCCGGGACAGGGGGCTTGCCTCCTACGAGCAGTACTTC
d_gene: .; v_gene: TRBV7-9; abundance: few; j_gene: TRBJ1-2; CDR3aa: CASSSEYGYTF; CDR3nt: TGTGCCAGCAGCTCAGAGTACGGCTACACCTTC